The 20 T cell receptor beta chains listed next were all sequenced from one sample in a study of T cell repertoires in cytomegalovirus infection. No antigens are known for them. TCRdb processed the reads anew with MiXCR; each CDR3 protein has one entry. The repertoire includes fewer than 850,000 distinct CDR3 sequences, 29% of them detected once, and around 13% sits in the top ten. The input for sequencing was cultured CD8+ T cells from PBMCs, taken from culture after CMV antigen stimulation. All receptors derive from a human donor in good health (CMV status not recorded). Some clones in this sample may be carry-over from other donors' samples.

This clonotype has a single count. CDR3 coding DNA: TGTGCCAGCAGCCCTTATGGGGCAGGGGGCAGAGAGACCCAGTACTTC. This sequence encodes CASSPYGAGGRETQYF. This chain connects TRBV9 to TRBJ2-5, with TRBD1 matching over 8 bases. V shed 4 bases and J 4 bases; nucleotides not matched to a gene: 12. This CDR3 is built from 16 residues. Germline V gene sequence: CDR1 SGDLS, CDR2 YYNGEE.

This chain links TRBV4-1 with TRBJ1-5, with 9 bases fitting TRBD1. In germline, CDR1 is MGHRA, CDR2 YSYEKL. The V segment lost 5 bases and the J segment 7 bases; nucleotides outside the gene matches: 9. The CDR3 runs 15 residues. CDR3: CASSGGQGLRQPQHF. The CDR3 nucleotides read TGCGCCAGCAGCGGTGGACAGGGGTTGAGACAGCCCCAGCATTTT.

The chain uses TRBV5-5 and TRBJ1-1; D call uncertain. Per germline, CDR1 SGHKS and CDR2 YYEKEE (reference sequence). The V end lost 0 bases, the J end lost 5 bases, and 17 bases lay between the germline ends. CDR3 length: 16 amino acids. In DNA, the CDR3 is TGTGCCAGCAGCTTGGCCGCCGGAGGTCTCCGGACTGAAGCTTTCTTT. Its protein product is CASSLAAGGLRTEAFF.

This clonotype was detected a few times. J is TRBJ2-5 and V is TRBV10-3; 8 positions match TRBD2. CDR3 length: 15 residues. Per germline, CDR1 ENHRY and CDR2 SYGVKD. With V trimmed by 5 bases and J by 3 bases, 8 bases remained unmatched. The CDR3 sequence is CAISHSGVGEETQYF. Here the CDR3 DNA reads TGTGCCATCAGTCATAGCGGGGTGGGAGAAGAGACCCAGTACTTC.

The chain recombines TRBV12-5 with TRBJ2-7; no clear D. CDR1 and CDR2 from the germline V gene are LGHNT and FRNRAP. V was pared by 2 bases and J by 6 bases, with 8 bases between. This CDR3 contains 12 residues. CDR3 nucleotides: TGTGCTAGTGGTTTGAGACCCGGCGAGCAGTACTTC. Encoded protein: CASGLRPGEQYF.

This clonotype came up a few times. This CDR3 is CASSYSGGHYGYTF. Here the CDR3 DNA reads TGTGCCAGCAGTTACTCGGGTGGGCACTATGGCTACACCTTC. The genes are TRBV6-6 and TRBJ1-2; D unclear. The germline V gene has CDR1 MNHNY and CDR2 SVGAGI (reference sequence). V was pared by 0 bases and J by 3 bases, with 8 bases between. The CDR3 spans 14 residues.

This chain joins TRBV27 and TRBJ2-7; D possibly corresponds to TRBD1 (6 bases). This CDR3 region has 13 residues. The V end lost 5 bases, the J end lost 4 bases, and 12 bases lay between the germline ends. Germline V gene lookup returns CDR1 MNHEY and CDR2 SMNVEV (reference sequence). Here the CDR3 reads CASSPSQGYEQYV. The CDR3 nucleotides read TGTGCCAGCAGTCCTTCGCAGGGGTACGAGCAGTACGTC.

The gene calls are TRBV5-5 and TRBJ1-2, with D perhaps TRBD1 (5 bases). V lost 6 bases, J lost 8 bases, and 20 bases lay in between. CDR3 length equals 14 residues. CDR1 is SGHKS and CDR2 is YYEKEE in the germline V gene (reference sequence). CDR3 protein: CASTGETVLEGYTF. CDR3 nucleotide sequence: TGTGCCAGCACCGGGGAGACAGTTTTGGAGGGCTACACCTTC.

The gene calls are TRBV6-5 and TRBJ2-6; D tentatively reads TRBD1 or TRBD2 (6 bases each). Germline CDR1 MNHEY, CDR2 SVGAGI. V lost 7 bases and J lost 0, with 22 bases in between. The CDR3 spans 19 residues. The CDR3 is CASTTGAGSVISGANVLTF. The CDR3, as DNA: TGTGCCAGCACCACGGGGGCAGGGAGCGTAATCTCTGGGGCCAACGTCCTGACTTTC.

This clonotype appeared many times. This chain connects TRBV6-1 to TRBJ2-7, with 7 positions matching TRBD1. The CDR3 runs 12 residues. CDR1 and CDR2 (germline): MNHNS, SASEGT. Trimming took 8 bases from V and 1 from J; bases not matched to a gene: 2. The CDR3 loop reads CASGQVSYEQYF. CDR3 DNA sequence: TGTGCCAGCGGACAGGTATCCTACGAGCAGTACTTC.

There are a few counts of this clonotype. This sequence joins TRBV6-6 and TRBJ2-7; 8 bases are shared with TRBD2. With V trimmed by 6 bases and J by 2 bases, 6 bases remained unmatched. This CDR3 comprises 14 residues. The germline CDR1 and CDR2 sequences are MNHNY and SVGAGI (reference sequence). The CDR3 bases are TGTGCCAGCAGCCCTTCGGGGGGGACCTACGAGCAGTACGTC. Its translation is CASSPSGGTYEQYV.

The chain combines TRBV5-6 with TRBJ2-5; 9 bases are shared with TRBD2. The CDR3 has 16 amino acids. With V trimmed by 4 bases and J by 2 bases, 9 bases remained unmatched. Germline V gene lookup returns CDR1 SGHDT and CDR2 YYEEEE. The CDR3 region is CASSPWRGGAQETQYF. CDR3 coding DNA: TGTGCCAGCAGCCCCTGGCGCGGGGGGGCTCAAGAGACCCAGTACTTC. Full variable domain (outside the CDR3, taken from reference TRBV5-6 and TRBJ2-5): DAGVTQSPTHLIKTRGQQVTLRCSPKSGHDTVSWYQQALGQGPQFIFQYYEEEERQRGNFPDRFSGHQFPNYSSELNVNALLLGDSALYLCASSPWRGGAQETQYFGPGTRLLVL.

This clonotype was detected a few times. The DNA for the CDR3 is TGTGCCAGTAGTATAGCAGTAGGCTACAATGAGCAGTTCTTC. It codes for CASSIAVGYNEQFF. This chain connects TRBV19 to TRBJ2-1; D unclear. The ends were cut back, 1 base at V and 3 bases at J, with 7 bases in the middle. Germline V CDR1 and CDR2: LNHDA, SQIVND (reference sequence). This CDR3 contains 14 residues.

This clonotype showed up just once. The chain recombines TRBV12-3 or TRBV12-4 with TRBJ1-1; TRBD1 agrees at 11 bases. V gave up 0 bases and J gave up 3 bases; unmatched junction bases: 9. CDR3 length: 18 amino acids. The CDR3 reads CASSLAKDRGRVDTEAFF. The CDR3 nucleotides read TGTGCCAGCAGTTTAGCTAAGGACAGGGGGCGGGTCGACACTGAAGCTTTCTTT.

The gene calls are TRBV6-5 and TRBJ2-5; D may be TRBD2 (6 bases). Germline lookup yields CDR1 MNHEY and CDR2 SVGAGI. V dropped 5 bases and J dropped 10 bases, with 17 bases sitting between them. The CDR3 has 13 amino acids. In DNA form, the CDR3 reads TGTGCCAGCAGTCCAACAGGCGCCGGGGGCCAGTACTTC. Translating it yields CASSPTGAGGQYF.

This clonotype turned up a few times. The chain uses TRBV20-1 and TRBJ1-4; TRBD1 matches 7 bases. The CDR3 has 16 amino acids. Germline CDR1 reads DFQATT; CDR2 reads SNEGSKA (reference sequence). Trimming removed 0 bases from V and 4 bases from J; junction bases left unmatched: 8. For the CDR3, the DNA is TGCAGTGCTAGAGATCGGGACAGCCTGCTTAATGAAAAACTGTTTTTT. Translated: CSARDRDSLLNEKLFF.

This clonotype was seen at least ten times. CDR3 residues: CASSLSTGLNTGELFF. CDR3 DNA: TGTGCCAGCAGCTTATCGACAGGTTTGAACACCGGGGAGCTGTTTTTT. The V gene is TRBV7-6, the J gene TRBJ2-2; D is perhaps TRBD1 (6 bases). V lost 2 bases, J lost 1 base, and 11 bases lay in between. The CDR3 is 16 residues long. Germline CDR1 SGHVS, CDR2 FNYEAQ.

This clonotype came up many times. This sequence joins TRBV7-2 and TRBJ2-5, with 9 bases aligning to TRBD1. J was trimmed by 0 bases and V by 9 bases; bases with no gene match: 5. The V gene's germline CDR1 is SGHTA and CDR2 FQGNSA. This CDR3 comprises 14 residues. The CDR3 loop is CASRDREYQETQYF. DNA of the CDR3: TGTGCCAGTCGGGACAGGGAGTACCAAGAGACCCAGTACTTC.

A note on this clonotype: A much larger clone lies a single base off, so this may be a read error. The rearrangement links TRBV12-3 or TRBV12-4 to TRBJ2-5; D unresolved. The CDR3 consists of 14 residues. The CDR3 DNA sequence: TGTGCCAGCAGTTCCAGACCCGAACAAGAGACCCTGTACTTC. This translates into CASSSRPEQETLYF.

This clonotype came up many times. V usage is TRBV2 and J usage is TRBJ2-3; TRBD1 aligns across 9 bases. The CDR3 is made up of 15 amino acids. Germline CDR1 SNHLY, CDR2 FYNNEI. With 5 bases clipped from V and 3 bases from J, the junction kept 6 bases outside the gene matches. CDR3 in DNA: TGTGCCAGCAGTCTGGACAGGGGTTGGACAGATACGCAGTATTTT. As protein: CASSLDRGWTDTQYF.